A single sample gave rise to the 8 T cell receptor beta chains below, sequenced in a study of blood T cells in healthy people across ages (dated by TCRdb to between 2014 and 2017). The library came from 5' RACE. TCRdb lists the instrument as Illumina HiSeq 2500. A second PCR of roughly 6 to 11 cycles was run with a J-beta primer mix and a sample-barcoded 5' primer. Clones were called with MiXCR by TCRdb after fastp trimmed the public reads at Q25, and only in-frame beta chains were retained. Merged by CDR3 protein, the rows form single entries marked with the most common genes and DNA. This sample lists 600,000 or so distinct CDR3 sequences; about 30% were detected once. 15% to 17% of the sample comes from the top ten. Sequences were obtained from blood. The receptors were gathered from an elderly woman in good health.

In the case of this clonotype: This may come from a read error, since a much larger clone is one base off. The chain carries TRBV27 and TRBJ1-5; no definite D call. Trimming stripped 6 bases from V and 4 bases from J, with 13 bases between. Germline CDR1 MNHEY, CDR2 SMNVEV (reference sequence). The CDR3 sequence is 14 residues long. CDR3 DNA sequence: TGTGCCAGCAGCGAACCGGTCCTGAATCAGCCCCAGCATTTT. Protein product: CASSEPVLNQPQHF.

This chain joins TRBV7-2 and TRBJ1-5, with D possibly being TRBD1 (5 bases). This CDR3 contains 12 residues. The germline gives CDR1 SGHTA, CDR2 FQGNSA. Deletions cut 1 base from V and 11 bases from J, with 9 bases between. The CDR3 spells CASSLGAGSQHF. CDR3 coding DNA: TGTGCCAGCAGCTTAGGGGCAGGGTCCCAGCATTTT.

The V call is TRBV6-5, the J call TRBJ1-1, with 11 nucleotides matching TRBD1. Germline loops: CDR1 MNHEY, CDR2 SVGAGI. The length of the CDR3 is 16 residues. Trimming removed 2 bases from V and 1 base from J; junction bases left unmatched: 3. In DNA, the CDR3 is TGTGCCAGCAGTTACAGGACAGGGGGCAAGAACACTGAAGCTTTCTTT. As protein: CASSYRTGGKNTEAFF.

This clonotype was seen repeatedly, ten times or more. The J gene is TRBJ2-7, the V gene TRBV20-1; D perhaps matches TRBD2 (6 bases). The CDR3 spans 15 residues. Germline V gene lookup returns CDR1 DFQATT and CDR2 SNEGSKA (reference sequence). V was clipped by 6 bases and J by 2 bases, with 20 bases between them. The CDR3 here is CSALYPQRAPYEQYF. As DNA, the CDR3 is TGCAGTGCGCTGTATCCCCAGCGGGCCCCCTACGAGCAGTACTTC.

This clonotype was seen ten or more times. The rearrangement joins TRBV20-1 to TRBJ2-1; D is undetermined. CDR1 DFQATT and CDR2 SNEGSKA come from the germline V gene (reference sequence). The CDR3 is 13 residues long. The V gene lost 0 bases and the J gene lost 8 bases, with 11 bases spanning the gap. CDR3 DNA: TGCAGTGCTAGAGATCTAACCCCGGATGAGCAGTTCTTC. Amino acids: CSARDLTPDEQFF.

Note on this clonotype: Relative to the germline gene, one junction end is altered; a read error may explain this. Written as DNA, the CDR3 is TGTGCCACCAGACGGAGGGGGGGCCTCAATGTGCAGTTCTTC. This sequence encodes CATRRRGGLNVQFF. V and J are TRBV6-5 and TRBJ2-1; TRBD2 might be the D (7 bases). The germline V gene has CDR1 MNHEY and CDR2 SVGAGI. The CDR3 is 14 residues long.

This clonotype was found many times. The chain uses TRBV4-2 and TRBJ2-5; the match to TRBD2 covers 14 bases. CDR3 size: 18 residues. Germline V gene lookup returns CDR1 LGHNA and CDR2 YNFKEQ. J was trimmed by 5 bases and V by 4 bases; bases with no gene match: 12. In DNA, the CDR3 is TGTGCCAGCAGCCCCCGCGGGACTAGCGGGGGCCTCAGGGAGACCCAGTACTTC. This encodes CASSPRGTSGGLRETQYF.

The rearrangement links TRBV20-1 to TRBJ2-2; the match to TRBD1 covers 8 bases. Trimming cost V 6 bases and J 2 bases; bases outside gene matches: 11. The CDR3 contains 16 residues. CDR1 and CDR2 from the germline V gene are DFQATT and SNEGSKA (reference sequence). CDR3 DNA: TGCAGTGCCCGGGGACAGGCTGGTTCTAACACCGGGGAGCTGTTTTTT. Its translation: CSARGQAGSNTGELFF.